The sequence of this T cell receptor beta chain was determined in a study of breast tumors, draining lymph nodes, adjacent tissues (TCRdb year 2016). Background for the entire study: In breast cancer patients, the study compared the TCR beta repertoires of tumor, adjacent nontumor tissue and axillary lymph nodes. The study aimed to assess the relationships and possible T-cell exchange between tumor, surrounding tissue and draining lymph node repertoires in human breast cancer. The paper as a whole reports these results and caveats: Rather than being directly demonstrated, the conclusion that tumor T cells originate in lymph nodes was presented as consistent with a hypothesis. In luminal-like breast cancer, tumor and nontumor tissue repertoires resembled each other significantly more than in basal-like breast cancer. A scenario in which most tumor T cells derive from the lymph node and then expand within tumor tissue was judged to be consistent with the data. T-cell repertoire diversity in tumors was found to be lower than in lymph nodes but higher than in nontumor tissue, and preferential V and J gene usage was observed.

TCRdb names Illumina HiSeq 2000 as the instrument used. TCR beta chain libraries were generated by multiplex PCR amplification. The amplified TCR beta chain products were analyzed by high-throughput sequencing. TCRdb redid the processing of the public reads, applying fastp at Q25 and MiXCR, and retained in-frame beta chains. Rows with a matching CDR3 protein are joined into one entry that keeps the most common DNA and genes. The table for this sample lists 150,000 to 200,000 distinct CDR3 sequences; approximately 30% of them were counted only once. 3% to 4% of the sample comes from the top ten. On this clonotype: It has no known antigen specificity. Qualities for individual bases were not recorded, and no much larger clone is one base off.

As encoded in the germline V gene (reference sequence), CDR1 is MNHNY while CDR2 is SVGAGI. For this chain, trimming is 6 bases at the V end and 4 bases at the J end, and the number of junction bases without a gene match is 8. The CDR3, cysteine through phenylalanine, is 16 amino acids long. The sequence is cut down to CDR3 DNA, 48 bases in frame from base 1. The lymph node samples were taken from the axillary draining lymph nodes of breast cancer patients. The sequence was obtained from a female donor with breast cancer. Some clones in this sample may be carry-over from other donors' samples. The sample was axillary lymph node tissue. This chain joins TRBV6-6 to TRBJ2-1; 11 central nucleotides agree with TRBD2. The CDR3 region reads CASRRPTSGKYNEQFF. In nucleotides, the sequence is TGTGCCAGCAGACGCCCGACTAGCGGGAAGTACAATGAGCAGTTCTTC.